This T cell receptor (beta chain) came from a study of blood T cells in healthy people across ages. At the level of the study: Template switching picked up about one barcoded beta molecule for each two T cells.

A second PCR of 7 to 11 cycles used a sample-barcoded 5' primer and a J-beta primer mix. From the 5' RACE reads, TCRdb called clonotypes with MiXCR, one entry per CDR3 protein. Of about 970,000 distinct CDR3 sequences in the sample, about 51% were seen once. Turning to this clonotype: As yet, its antigen is unknown.

Germline assignment: CDR1 SGHAT and CDR2 FQDESV (reference sequence). After removal of 5 bases from V and 7 bases from J, the junction contained 17 bases not matched to a gene. This CDR3 comprises 17 residues. The study, taken as a whole, reports: No one knew whether donors had CMV, which possibly confounded expanded clonotype changes. Relative to aged donors, long-lived donors carried more naive CD4+ cells and displayed higher diversity.

This sequence originates from a woman aged 60-75 years in good health. Material for sequencing was blood. The V call is TRBV11-1, the J call TRBJ2-1, with 7 bases matching TRBD2. CDR3 loop: CASSNPWAGVTQNEQFF. CDR3 in DNA: TGTGCCAGCAGCAACCCCTGGGCGGGAGTAACTCAGAATGAGCAGTTCTTC. The full variable domain, completed using reference TRBV11-1 and TRBJ2-1, is EAEVAQSPRYKITEKSQAVAFWCDPISGHATLYWYRQILGQGPELLVQFQDESVVDDSQLPKDRFSAERLKGVDSTLKIQPAELGDSAMYLCASSNPWAGVTQNEQFFGPGTRLTVL.